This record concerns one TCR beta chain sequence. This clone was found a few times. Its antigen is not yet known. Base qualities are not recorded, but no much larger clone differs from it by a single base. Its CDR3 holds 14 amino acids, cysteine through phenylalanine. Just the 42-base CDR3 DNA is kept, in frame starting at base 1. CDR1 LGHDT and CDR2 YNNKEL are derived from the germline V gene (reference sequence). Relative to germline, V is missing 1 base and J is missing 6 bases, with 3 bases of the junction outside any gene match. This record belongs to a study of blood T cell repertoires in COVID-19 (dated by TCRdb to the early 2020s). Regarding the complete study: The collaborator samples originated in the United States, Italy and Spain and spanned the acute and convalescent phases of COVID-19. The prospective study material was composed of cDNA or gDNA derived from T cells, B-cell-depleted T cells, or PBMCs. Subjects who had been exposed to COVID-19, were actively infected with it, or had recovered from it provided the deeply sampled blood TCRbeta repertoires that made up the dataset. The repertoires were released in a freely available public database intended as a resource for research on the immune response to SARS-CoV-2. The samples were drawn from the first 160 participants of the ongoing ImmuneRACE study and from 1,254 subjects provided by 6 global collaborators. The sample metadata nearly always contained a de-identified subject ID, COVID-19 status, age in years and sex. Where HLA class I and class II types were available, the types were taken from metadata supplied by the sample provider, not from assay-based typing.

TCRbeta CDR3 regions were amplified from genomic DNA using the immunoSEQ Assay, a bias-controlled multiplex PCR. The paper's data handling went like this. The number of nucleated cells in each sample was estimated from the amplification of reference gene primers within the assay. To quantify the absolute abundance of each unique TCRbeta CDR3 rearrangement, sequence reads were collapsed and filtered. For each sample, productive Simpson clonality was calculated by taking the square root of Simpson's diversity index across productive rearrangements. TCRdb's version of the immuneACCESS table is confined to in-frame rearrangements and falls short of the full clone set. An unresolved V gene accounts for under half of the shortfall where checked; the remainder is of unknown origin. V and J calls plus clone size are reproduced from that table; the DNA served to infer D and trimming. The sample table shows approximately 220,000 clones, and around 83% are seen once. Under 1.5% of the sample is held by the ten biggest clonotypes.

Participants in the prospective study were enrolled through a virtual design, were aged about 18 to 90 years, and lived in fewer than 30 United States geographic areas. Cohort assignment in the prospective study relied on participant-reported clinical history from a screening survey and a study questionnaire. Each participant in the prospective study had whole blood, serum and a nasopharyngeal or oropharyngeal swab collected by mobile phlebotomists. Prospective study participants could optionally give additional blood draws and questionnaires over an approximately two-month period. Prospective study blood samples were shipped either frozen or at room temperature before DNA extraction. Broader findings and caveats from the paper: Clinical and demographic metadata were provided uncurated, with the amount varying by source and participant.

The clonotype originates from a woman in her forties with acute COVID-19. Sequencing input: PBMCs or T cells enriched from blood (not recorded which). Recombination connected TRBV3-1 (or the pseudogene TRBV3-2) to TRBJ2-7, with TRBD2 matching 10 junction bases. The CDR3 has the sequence CASSQASGSGEQYF. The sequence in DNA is TGTGCCAGCAGCCAAGCTAGCGGGAGCGGCGAGCAGTACTTC.